The 9 T cell receptor beta chains below all came from one sample that was sequenced in a study of blood T cell repertoires in COVID-19. The repertoire was sequenced with immunoSEQ multiplex PCR; TCRdb's copy has only in-frame clones and lacks some. Seen here are about 140,000 clones, 82% observed once, and the top ten hold less than 5%. The sequencing sample was made of peripheral blood. The receptors shown here come from a woman older than 75 with acute or convalescent COVID-19.

This rearrangement joins TRBV11-2 to TRBJ2-3; 10 bases align to TRBD2. The V gene end was trimmed by 1 base and the J gene end by 2 bases; junction bases not matched to a gene: 12. This CDR3 is 19 amino acids long. Germline assignment: CDR1 SGHAT and CDR2 FQNNGV. CDR3 nucleotide sequence: TGTGCCAGCAGCTTAGTCGACATAGGGACTAGCGCGTACACAGATACGCAGTATTTT. Its protein is CASSLVDIGTSAYTDTQYF.

J is TRBJ2-1 and V is TRBV5-1; TRBD1 is a possible D gene (6 bases). The germline V gene has CDR1 SGHRS and CDR2 YFSETQ. The CDR3 sequence is 16 residues long. V lost 1 base to trimming and J lost 3 bases, with 14 bases between them. CDR3 in amino acids: CASSLRGHTLYNEQFF. DNA of the CDR3: TGCGCCAGCAGCTTGAGGGGACATACCCTCTACAATGAGCAGTTCTTC.

The chain is built from TRBV5-4 and TRBJ1-1; possible D gene TRBD1, 5 bases. From germline, CDR1 is SGHNT and CDR2 YYREEE (reference sequence). V lost 4 bases and J lost 8, with 15 bases in between. The CDR3 runs to 13 residues. The DNA for the CDR3 is TGTGCCAGCAGCCCCCCTTCAGGGTTAGAAGCTTTCTTT. It translates to CASSPPSGLEAFF.

This clone was counted once. The genes are TRBV2 and TRBJ1-6; D gene uncertain. The CDR3 covers 15 residues. V dropped 5 bases and J dropped 7 bases, with 15 bases sitting between them. Germline CDR1 is SNHLY and CDR2 is FYNNEI. DNA of the CDR3: TGTGCCAGCAGTCGATTTTATGACGGGAATTCACCCCTCCACTTT. As protein: CASSRFYDGNSPLHF. Based on the CDR3 plus reference TRBV2 and TRBJ1-6, the full variable domain is EPEVTQTPSHQVTQMGQEVILRCVPISNHLYFYWYRQILGQKVEFLVSFYNNEISEKSEIFDDQFSVERPDGSNFTLKIRSTKLEDSAMYFCASSRFYDGNSPLHFGNGTRLTVT.

This clone was seen only once. Its ends do not fully match the called genes, so a read error is possible. The chain has TRBV5-1 and TRBJ2-4, with a tentative D call TRBD1 (6 bases). Germline lookup yields CDR1 SGHRS and CDR2 YFSETQ. This CDR3 contains 13 residues. The CDR3 reads CASSYDFTGKVDF. CDR3 DNA: TGCGCCAGCAGCTACGACTTCACAGGGAAAGTGGACTTC.

This clone came up many times. The gene calls are TRBV11-2 and TRBJ1-1, with a possible D match to TRBD1 (6 bases). This CDR3 region has 12 residues. Between the trimmed V and J ends, which lost 4 bases and 6 bases, there was a span of 9 bases. The germline CDR1 and CDR2 sequences are SGHAT and FQNNGV. The CDR3 spells CASSSTGAEAFF. Here the CDR3 DNA reads TGTGCCAGCAGCTCGACAGGCGCTGAAGCTTTCTTT.

The CDR3 loop reads CAIRGTGGAAGANVLTF. CDR3 nucleotides: TGTGCCATCAGGGGGACAGGGGGCGCCGCTGGGGCCAACGTCCTGACTTTC. This rearrangement joins TRBV10-3 to TRBJ2-6, with 12 bases matching TRBD1. The CDR3 has 17 residues. With 6 bases clipped from V and 2 bases from J, the junction kept 5 bases outside the gene matches. Germline CDR1 and CDR2: ENHRY and SYGVKD.

This chain joins TRBV6-5 and TRBJ1-5; possible D gene TRBD1, 6 bases. The CDR3 totals 14 residues. V was trimmed by 0 bases and J by 13 bases, leaving 16 bases between them. Germline V CDR1 and CDR2: MNHEY, SVGAGI. In nucleotides, the CDR3 is TGTGCCAGCAGTTACTCCCCGGGACACACTTCGCAGCATTTT. Translated, it gives CASSYSPGHTSQHF.

This chain uses TRBV5-1 with TRBJ2-1, with 16 positions matching TRBD2. Germline values: CDR1 SGHRS, CDR2 YFSETQ. The CDR3 covers 24 residues. With V trimmed by 1 base and J by 4 bases, 23 bases remained unmatched. The CDR3, as DNA: TGCGCCAGCAGCTTGAGGAGGTCGGGTCCCGTTCCGGGACTAGCGGGAGGGCCATACAATGAGCAGTTCTTC. Protein: CASSLRRSGPVPGLAGGPYNEQFF.